Presented here are 8 T cell receptor beta chains from one specimen sequenced in a study of blood T cell repertoires in COVID-19. Produced via immunoSEQ multiplex PCR; TCRdb's table is partial and in-frame only. The sample holds roughly 80,000 clones, under 85% seen once. What was sequenced was peripheral blood. The receptors were gathered from a human donor in a cohort sampled during active COVID-19.

The CDR3 loop reads CASSPNRGDNSPLHF. As DNA, the CDR3 is TGTGCCAGCAGCCCGAACCGGGGGGATAATTCACCCCTCCACTTT. The chain is built from TRBV3-1 (or the pseudogene TRBV3-2) and TRBJ1-6, with D tentatively TRBD1 (5 bases). Germline loops: CDR1 LGHDT, CDR2 YNNKEL (reference sequence). Trimming left V 4 bases short and J 5 bases short, with 12 bases between. The CDR3 is 15 residues long.

The rearrangement uses TRBV24-1 and TRBJ2-1, with 10 bases fitting TRBD1. Per the germline V gene, CDR1 is KGHDR and CDR2 is SFDVKD. The CDR3 consists of 16 residues. V shed 6 bases, J shed 0 bases, and the junction held 4 bases outside the gene matches. The CDR3 reads CATSPGDRGSYNEQFF. Here the CDR3 DNA reads TGTGCCACCAGTCCCGGGGACAGGGGCTCCTACAATGAGCAGTTCTTC.

V is TRBV5-1 and J is TRBJ2-7; 9 nucleotides match TRBD2. The V and J ends lost 3 bases and 2 bases, in that order; junction bases with no gene match: 15. This CDR3 is 18 amino acids long. The germline V gene encodes CDR1 SGHRS and CDR2 YFSETQ. CDR3 protein: CASSSYPSGLARPYEQYF. DNA of the CDR3: TGCGCCAGCAGCTCGTATCCATCCGGACTAGCGAGGCCCTACGAGCAGTACTTC. Combining the CDR3 with reference TRBV5-1 and TRBJ2-7 gives the whole variable domain KAGVTQTPRYLIKTRGQQVTLSCSPISGHRSVSWYQQTPGQGLQFLFEYFSETQRNKGNFPGRFSGRQFSNSRSEMNVSTLELGDSALYLCASSSYPSGLARPYEQYFGPGTRLTVT.

J is TRBJ1-5 and V is TRBV7-9; D might be TRBD1 (6 bases). The V and J ends lost 1 base and 2 bases respectively, with 12 bases between them. Germline V gene data show CDR1 as SEHNR and CDR2 as FQNEAQ (reference sequence). The CDR3 has 16 residues. CDR3 protein: CASSLGQGTGNQPQHF. The CDR3 nucleotides read TGTGCCAGCAGCTTAGGTCAGGGGACCGGCAATCAGCCCCAGCATTTT.

The rearrangement joins TRBV24-1 to TRBJ2-7, with D tentatively TRBD2 (6 bases). With 3 bases removed from V and 5 bases from J, the gap between germline ends came to 16 bases. The CDR3 is 15 residues long. The germline V gene encodes CDR1 KGHDR and CDR2 SFDVKD. CDR3 region: CATSDKRSGRHEQYF. The CDR3 bases are TGTGCCACCAGTGATAAGAGGTCAGGGAGGCACGAGCAGTACTTC.

The table lists this clone with a few counts. This CDR3 reads CATSREGLYNQPQHF. In DNA form, the CDR3 reads TGTGCCACCAGCAGAGAGGGCCTATACAATCAGCCCCAGCATTTT. V gene TRBV15 combines with J gene TRBJ1-5; D uncertain. The germline CDR1 and CDR2 sequences are LNHNV and YYDKDF (reference sequence). The CDR3 runs 15 residues. V shed 0 bases and J shed 3 bases, with 9 bases lying between them.

As DNA, the CDR3 is TGTGCCAGCAGCACAGAAGGGTCTAGCGGAACCTACGAGCAGTACTTC. Its protein is CASSTEGSSGTYEQYF. The V and J genes are TRBV7-2 and TRBJ2-7; 7 nucleotides align to TRBD2. Looked up from germline, CDR1 is SGHTA and CDR2 is FQGNSA. V was pared by 5 bases and J by 2 bases, with 12 bases of the junction left unmatched. CDR3 length equals 16 residues.

This clone turned up a few times. The chain employs TRBV5-4 and TRBJ1-6; D uncertain. The germline V gene encodes CDR1 SGHNT and CDR2 YYREEE (reference sequence). V was pared by 0 bases and J by 8 bases, with 12 bases between. The CDR3 covers 15 residues. The CDR3 bases are TGTGCCAGCAGCTTGGCTGGCCCTTTGGATTCACCCCTCCACTTT. Encoded protein: CASSLAGPLDSPLHF.